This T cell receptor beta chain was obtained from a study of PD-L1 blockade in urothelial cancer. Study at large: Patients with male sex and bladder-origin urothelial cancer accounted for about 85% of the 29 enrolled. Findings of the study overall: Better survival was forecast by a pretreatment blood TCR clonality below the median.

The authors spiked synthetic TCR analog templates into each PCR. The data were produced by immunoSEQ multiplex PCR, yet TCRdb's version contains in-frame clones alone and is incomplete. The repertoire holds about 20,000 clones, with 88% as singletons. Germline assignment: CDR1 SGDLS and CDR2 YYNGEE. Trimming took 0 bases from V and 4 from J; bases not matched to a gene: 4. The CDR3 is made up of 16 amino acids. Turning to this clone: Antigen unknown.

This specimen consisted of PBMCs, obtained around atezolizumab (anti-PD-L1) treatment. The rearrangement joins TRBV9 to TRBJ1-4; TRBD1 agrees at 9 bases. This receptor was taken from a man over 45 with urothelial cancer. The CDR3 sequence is CASSVGRTGVNEKLFF. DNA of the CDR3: TGTGCCAGCAGCGTAGGAAGGACAGGGGTTAATGAAAAACTGTTTTTT.